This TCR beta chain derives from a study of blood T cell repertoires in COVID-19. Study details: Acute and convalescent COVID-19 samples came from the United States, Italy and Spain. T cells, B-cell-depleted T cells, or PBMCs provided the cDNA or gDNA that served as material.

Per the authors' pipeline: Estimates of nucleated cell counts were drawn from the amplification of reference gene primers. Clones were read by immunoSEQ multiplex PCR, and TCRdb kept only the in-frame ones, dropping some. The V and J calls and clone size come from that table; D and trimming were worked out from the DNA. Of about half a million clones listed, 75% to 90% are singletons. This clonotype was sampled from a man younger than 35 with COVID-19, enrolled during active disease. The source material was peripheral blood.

The chain's CDR3 is CASSIAAGRSNQPQHF. As DNA, the CDR3 is TGTGCCAGTAGTATAGCCGCGGGGAGGAGCAATCAGCCCCAGCATTTT. The chain combines TRBV19 with TRBJ1-5; no firm D call. The CDR3 has 16 residues. Trimming shortened V by 1 base and J by 1 base, and 11 bases separated the two germline ends. The germline V gene has CDR1 LNHDA and CDR2 SQIVND (reference sequence).